This entry describes one T cell receptor (beta chain). No antigen is known for it. The CDR3 is made up of 15 amino acids. V was pared by 1 base and J by 2 bases, with 5 bases of the junction left unmatched. Germline values: CDR1 GTSNPN, CDR2 SVGIG (reference sequence). Histologic diagnosis was independently verified by two lung pathologists. These data are taken from a study of immune evolution from preneoplasia to lung adenocarcinoma. Study-wide points: From normal lung to invasive adenocarcinoma, top clone frequencies appeared to decrease. Clonality was highest in normal lung, lower in later-stage lesions apparently. Highest clonality occurred in KRAS-mutant, not EGFR-mutant or double wild-type, nodules.

The repertoire was sequenced with immunoSEQ multiplex PCR; TCRdb's copy has only in-frame clones and lacks some. The sample lists roughly 1,800 clones; 70% to 85% were seen once. Sequencing input: FFPE invasive lung adenocarcinoma tissue. The chain carries TRBV30 and TRBJ2-3, with 8 bases matching TRBD1. The receptor was isolated from a person between 50 and 60 years old with lung adenocarcinoma. CDR3 bases: TGTGCCTGGAGTGCCACAGGGGGGACCACAGATACGCAGTATTTT. It encodes CAWSATGGTTDTQYF.